A single sample gave rise to the 16 T cell receptor beta chains below, sequenced in a study of vaccination effects on CD4 cells after COVID-19. Here immunoSEQ multiplex PCR was the method, and the copy in TCRdb shows in-frame clones only, minus some. The table shows about 22,000 clones, with around 70% occurring only once. Their antigens are not known. Sequencing followed a ViraFEST assay step that expanded antigen-specific CD4+ T cells with viral peptide pools. Subsequent to a culture period of about ten days, CD4+ T cells were isolated. Absence of prior SARS-CoV-2 infection characterized the vaccine recipients, who showed negative nucleocapsid antibodies. The material sequenced was CD4+ T cells from PBMCs cultured with HCoV-NL63 spike peptides, taken before COVID-19 vaccination. Receptor source: a human donor who received a COVID-19 vaccine.

This rearrangement joins TRBV6-2 or TRBV6-3 to TRBJ1-4, with D unresolved. Trimming left V 6 bases short and J 5 bases short, with 4 bases between. CDR3 length equals 11 residues. Germline values: CDR1 MNHEY, CDR2 SVGEGT. The DNA for the CDR3 is TGTGCCAGCAGCAACAATGAAAAACTGTTTTTT. Its translation is CASSNNEKLFF.

J is TRBJ1-3 and V is TRBV10-3, with no clear D. Germline V gene sequence: CDR1 ENHRY, CDR2 SYGVKD. Trimming shortened V by 6 bases and J by 4 bases, and 13 bases separated the two germline ends. CDR3 size: 14 residues. The CDR3 DNA reads TGTGCCATCAGCGCGGATCGCTCGGGAAACACCATATATTTT. Translation: CAISADRSGNTIYF.

This chain connects TRBV5-6 to TRBJ1-3, with TRBD1 matching over 7 bases. The V and J ends lost 4 bases and 0 bases, in that order; junction bases with no gene match: 4. This CDR3 comprises 15 residues. Germline V gene lookup returns CDR1 SGHDT and CDR2 YYEEEE. The CDR3 nucleotides read TGTGCCAGCAGCCCAGCAGGGGGCTCTGGAAACACCATATATTTT. Protein product: CASSPAGGSGNTIYF.

CDR3 nucleotides: TGTGCCAGCAGCTTAACCTTTCTCGACAGGGCGGGCGGGGAGCTGTTTTTT. Amino acids: CASSLTFLDRAGGELFF. The rearrangement uses TRBV7-3 and TRBJ2-2, with 7 bases lining up with TRBD1. This CDR3 is built from 17 residues. The germline gives CDR1 SGHTA, CDR2 FQGTGA. The J segment lost 7 bases and the V segment lost 0 bases, leaving 11 bases of the junction unmatched.

This sequence joins TRBV7-9 and TRBJ2-5, with 9 bases matching TRBD2. The CDR3 is 14 residues long. Germline CDR1 reads SEHNR; CDR2 reads FQNEAQ (reference sequence). V lost 5 bases and J lost 4; bases outside the gene matches: 5. DNA of the CDR3: TGTGCCAGCAGCGCGGGGGGGGTAGGAGAGACCCAGTACTTC. Protein: CASSAGGVGETQYF.

This chain joins TRBV7-9 and TRBJ2-3; 8 bases map to TRBD2. The CDR3 runs 18 residues. J was trimmed by 0 bases and V by 5 bases; bases with no gene match: 13. CDR1 is SEHNR, CDR2 FQNEAQ, per germline (reference sequence). CDR3 in amino acids: CASSAGRLAGTSTDTQYF. The CDR3 DNA reads TGTGCCAGCAGCGCGGGACGGCTAGCGGGCACTAGCACAGATACGCAGTATTTT.

The chain is built from TRBV4-2 and TRBJ2-3; 12 bases are a match to TRBD1. Germline CDR1 reads LGHNA; CDR2 reads YNFKEQ. J was trimmed by 5 bases and V by 4 bases; bases with no gene match: 4. The CDR3 sequence is 15 residues long. The CDR3 region is CASSLGTGGEDTQYF. The CDR3 bases are TGTGCCAGCAGCCTCGGGACAGGGGGCGAAGATACGCAGTATTTT.

This chain uses TRBV12-5 with TRBJ1-2, with D unresolved. The V and J ends lost 3 bases and 3 bases respectively, with 11 bases between them. CDR1 is LGHNT, CDR2 FRNRAP, per germline. The CDR3 runs to 14 residues. CDR3 in DNA: TGTGCTAGTGGTTTATCTCCCGGATACTATGGCTACACCTTC. Translation: CASGLSPGYYGYTF. Complete variable domain (other parts from reference TRBV12-5 and TRBJ1-2): DARVTQTPRHKVTEMGQEVTMRCQPILGHNTVFWYRQTMMQGLELLAYFRNRAPLDDSGMPKDRFSAEMPDATLATLKIQPSEPRDSAVYFCASGLSPGYYGYTFGSGTRLTVV.

The chain recombines TRBV25-1 with TRBJ1-2; TRBD1 is a possible D gene (5 bases). The germline gives CDR1 MGHDK, CDR2 SYGVNS. The length of the CDR3 is 14 residues. CDR3 sequence: CAAGPGTFNYGYTF. CDR3 nucleotide sequence: TGTGCTGCAGGGCCAGGGACCTTTAACTATGGCTACACCTTC.

This chain connects TRBV18 to TRBJ2-2; 8 bases are a match to TRBD1. The CDR3 consists of 17 residues. Germline assignment: CDR1 KGHSH and CDR2 LQKENI. V lost 1 base to trimming and J lost 5 bases; unmatched junction nucleotides: 9. CDR3 residues: CASSPQGAGGRTGELFF. In nucleotides, the CDR3 is TGTGCCAGCTCACCACAGGGCGCAGGGGGCCGGACCGGGGAGCTGTTTTTT.

The chain is built from TRBV6-5 and TRBJ2-3; 7 bases match TRBD1. The V and J ends lost 2 bases and 3 bases, in that order; junction bases with no gene match: 5. CDR1 is MNHEY and CDR2 is SVGAGI in the germline V gene. The CDR3 consists of 15 residues. The CDR3 spells CASSYGQGETDTQYF. The DNA of the CDR3 is TGTGCCAGCAGTTACGGGCAGGGGGAGACAGATACGCAGTATTTT.

The gene calls are TRBV9 and TRBJ2-5; D is perhaps TRBD1 or TRBD2 (5 bases each). The V gene's germline CDR1 is SGDLS and CDR2 YYNGEE. Trimming shortened V by 2 bases and J by 3 bases, and 11 bases separated the two germline ends. The CDR3 sequence is 14 residues long. CDR3 loop: CASSVGVGEETQYF. The CDR3 DNA follows: TGTGCCAGCAGCGTCGGGGTGGGGGAAGAGACCCAGTACTTC.

V is TRBV11-1 and J is TRBJ2-2; D gene ambiguous. CDR1 and CDR2 (germline): SGHAT, FQDESV (reference sequence). The CDR3 length is 13 residues. The ends were cut back, 5 bases at V and 5 bases at J, with 9 bases in the middle. In DNA, the CDR3 is TGTGCCAGCAGCCCCATGGGGACCGGGGAGCTGTTTTTT. As protein: CASSPMGTGELFF.

The chain joins TRBV4-1 to TRBJ1-1; no clear D gene. CDR1 is MGHRA and CDR2 is YSYEKL in the germline V gene. The V end was cut by 0 bases, the J end by 3 bases, with 5 bases between. The CDR3 is 13 residues long. DNA for the CDR3: TGCGCCAGCAGCCAAGACCGGGACACTGAAGCTTTCTTT. Amino acid sequence: CASSQDRDTEAFF.

This chain uses TRBV28 with TRBJ2-7; D remains unclear. The V end was cut by 4 bases, the J end by 5 bases, with 6 bases between. CDR3 length: 11 residues. Germline CDR1 and CDR2: MDHEN and SYDVKM. DNA for the CDR3: TGTGCCAGCAGTTCACTGAACGAGCAGTACTTC. Encoded protein: CASSSLNEQYF.

V gene TRBV19 combines with J gene TRBJ1-1; D perhaps matches TRBD1 (5 bases). The germline V and J ends were trimmed by 7 bases and 0 bases, with 18 bases remaining between them. Germline values: CDR1 LNHDA, CDR2 SQIVND (reference sequence). The CDR3 consists of 16 residues. CDR3 amino acids: CASIKGRMGVNTEAFF. For the CDR3, the DNA is TGTGCCAGTATCAAGGGACGGATGGGGGTGAACACTGAAGCTTTCTTT.